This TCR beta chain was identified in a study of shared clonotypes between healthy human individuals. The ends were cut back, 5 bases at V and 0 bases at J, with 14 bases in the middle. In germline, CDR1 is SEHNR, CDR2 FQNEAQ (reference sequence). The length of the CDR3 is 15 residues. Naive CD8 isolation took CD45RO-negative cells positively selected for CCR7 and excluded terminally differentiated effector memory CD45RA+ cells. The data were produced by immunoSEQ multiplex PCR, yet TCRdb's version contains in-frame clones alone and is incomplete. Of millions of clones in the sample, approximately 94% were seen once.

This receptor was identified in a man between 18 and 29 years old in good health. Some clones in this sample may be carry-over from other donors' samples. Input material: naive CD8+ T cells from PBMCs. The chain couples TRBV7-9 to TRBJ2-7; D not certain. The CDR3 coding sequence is TGTGCCAGCAGCCCCCCGGCCGTGGACTCCTACGAGCAGTACTTC. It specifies CASSPPAVDSYEQYF.